Detailed here is one T cell receptor (beta chain). The antigen remains undetermined. At the DNA level, this CDR3 is encoded by other sequences in the same sample as well. This specimen comes from a study of OX40 agonist ivuxolimab in advanced cancers. The wider study: Patients received intravenous ivuxolimab every 2 weeks at 0.01 to 10 mg/kg. Study observations and caveats: Fewer expanded clones were found on average in CD4+ than in CD8+ T cells.

Assay: immunoSEQ multiplex PCR; the TCRdb copy retains only in-frame clones and omits some. The table records roughly 50,000 clones, roughly 84% of them present only once. The clonotype was recovered from an adult with an advanced solid tumor such as melanoma, head and neck, liver or kidney cancer. Sequencing used CD4+ or CD8+ T cells sorted from blood, obtained in a trial of the OX40 agonist ivuxolimab.

The CDR3 nucleotides are TGTGCCATACGGACAGGGGGCGAGAACACTGAAGCTTTCTTT. Its translation: CAIRTGGENTEAFF. This chain connects TRBV10-3 to TRBJ1-1; 11 bases are shared with TRBD1. Per the germline V gene, CDR1 is ENHRY and CDR2 is SYGVKD. The V gene end was trimmed by 9 bases and the J gene end by 1 base; junction bases not matched to a gene: 4. This CDR3 spans 14 amino acids.